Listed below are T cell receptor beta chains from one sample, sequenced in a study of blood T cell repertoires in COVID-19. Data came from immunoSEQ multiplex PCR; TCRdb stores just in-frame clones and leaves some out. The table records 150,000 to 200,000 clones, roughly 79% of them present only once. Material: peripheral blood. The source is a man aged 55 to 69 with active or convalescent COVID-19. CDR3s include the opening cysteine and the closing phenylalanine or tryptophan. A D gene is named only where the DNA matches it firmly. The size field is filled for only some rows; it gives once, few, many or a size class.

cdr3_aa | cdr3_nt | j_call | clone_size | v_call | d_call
CASQTGKNEKLFF | TGTGCCAGCCAGACAGGGAAGAATGAAAAACTGTTTTTT | TRBJ1-4 | - | TRBV18 | TRBD1
CASSPGLAQNTQYF | TGTGCCAGCAGCCCGGGACTAGCGCAAAATACGCAGTATTTT | TRBJ2-3 | - | TRBV5-4 | TRBD2
CSVTGTGVFGYTF | TGCAGCGTTACCGGGACAGGGGTGTTTGGCTACACCTTC | TRBJ1-2 | few | TRBV29-1 | TRBD1
CASGPAGGSREQYF | TGTGCCAGCGGCCCGGCGGGAGGGTCCAGAGAGCAGTACTTC | TRBJ2-7 | once | TRBV25-1 | TRBD2
CASSPTGAWETQYF | TGTGCCAGCTCACCTACAGGGGCGTGGGAGACCCAGTACTTC | TRBJ2-5 | - | TRBV18 | TRBD1
CASSETGHRSYGYTF | TGTGCCAGCAGTGAAACGGGACACCGGTCCTATGGCTACACCTTC | TRBJ1-2 | - | TRBV6-1 | -
CASLGQRTGELFF | TGTGCCAGCTTAGGACAACGCACCGGGGAGCTGTTTTTT | TRBJ2-2 | few | TRBV3-1/TRBV3-2 | -
CASAPVHTQYF | TGTGCCAGCGCCCCGGTTCATACGCAGTATTTT | TRBJ2-3 | few | TRBV9 | -
CASSSSTSGRSGANVLTF | TGTGCCAGCAGCTCCTCGACTAGCGGGAGGTCTGGGGCCAACGTCCTGACTTTC | TRBJ2-6 | - | TRBV5-4 | TRBD2
CASSLDWTGAGELFF | TGTGCCAGCAGCCTCGATTGGACAGGGGCTGGGGAGCTGTTTTTT | TRBJ2-2 | - | TRBV7-9 | TRBD1
CASSLAGAGAHTGELFF | TGCGCCAGCAGCTTGGCTGGCGCGGGGGCGCATACCGGGGAGCTGTTTTTT | TRBJ2-2 | - | TRBV5-1 | -
CASSSSRGVAHGYTF | TGCGCCAGCAGCTCCTCCCGGGGGGTTGCGCATGGCTACACCTTC | TRBJ1-2 | - | TRBV5-1 | -
CASSVSSDRAGANVLTF | TGTGCCAGCAGCGTATCCTCAGACAGGGCTGGGGCCAACGTCCTGACTTTC | TRBJ2-6 | - | TRBV9 | TRBD1
CASSSRSRLSGNTIYF | TGTGCCAGCAGCTCCCGGTCTCGCCTCTCTGGAAACACCATATATTTT | TRBJ1-3 | - | TRBV9 | -
CASSSRMTRRYQETQYF | TGTGCCAGCAGCTCAAGGATGACTCGCCGGTACCAAGAGACCCAGTACTTC | TRBJ2-5 | - | TRBV11-2 | -
CASSATVGRGSNYGYTF | TGTGCCAGCAGCGCCACGGTGGGCAGGGGGAGTAACTATGGCTACACCTTC | TRBJ1-2 | - | TRBV7-6 | TRBD1
CASSPGLTTGELFF | TGTGCCAGCAGTCCAGGACTAACCACCGGGGAGCTGTTTTTT | TRBJ2-2 | - | TRBV7-3 | -
CASSHTGYEQYF | TGTGCCAGCAGCCACACAGGGTACGAGCAGTACTTC | TRBJ2-7 | - | TRBV3-1/TRBV3-2 | -
CASSYLTISNQPQHF | TGTGCCAGCAGTTACTTGACAATCAGCAATCAGCCCCAGCATTTT | TRBJ1-5 | few | TRBV6-2/TRBV6-3 | -
CASSARVRHTDTQYF | TGTGCCAGTAGTGCGAGAGTTCGTCATACAGATACGCAGTATTTT | TRBJ2-3 | - | TRBV19 | -
CASSPREKGTYGYTF | TGTGCCAGCTCACCGCGGGAAAAGGGGACTTACGGCTACACCTTC | TRBJ1-2 | - | TRBV18 | -
CASSLVGPPYEQYF | TGTGCCAGCAGTTTGGTGGGGCCCCCCTACGAGCAGTACTTC | TRBJ2-7 | - | TRBV27 | -
CASSQGAGGARAFF | TGCGCCAGCAGCCAAGGGGCAGGGGGCGCGCGAGCTTTCTTT | TRBJ1-1 | once | TRBV4-3 | TRBD1
CASHPGVGTGELFF | TGTGCCAGTCACCCCGGAGTGGGCACCGGGGAGCTGTTTTTT | TRBJ2-2 | - | TRBV2 | -
CASSLAGRAFTDTQYF | TGCGCCAGCAGCTTGGCCGGGAGGGCCTTTACAGATACGCAGTATTTT | TRBJ2-3 | - | TRBV5-1 | TRBD2
CASSQNPGLGYTF | TGTGCCAGCAGCCAAAATCCGGGACTTGGCTACACCTTC | TRBJ1-2 | - | TRBV3-1/TRBV3-2 | -
CASSETRVNGELFF | TGTGCCAGCAGTGAAACTAGGGTGAACGGGGAGCTGTTTTTT | TRBJ2-2 | - | TRBV2 | -
CASSLGRGGGSTDTQYF | TGTGCCAGCAGCTTAGGGCGAGGCGGAGGATCCACAGATACGCAGTATTTT | TRBJ2-3 | - | TRBV7-2 | -
CASSSRSAGSGGYTF | TGTGCCAGTAGCTCCCGGTCGGCGGGGTCTGGGGGCTACACCTTC | TRBJ1-2 | - | TRBV19 | -
CASSIPGLGSYEQYF | TGCGCCAGCAGCATTCCGGGACTCGGATCCTACGAGCAGTACTTC | TRBJ2-7 | few | TRBV5-1 | -
CASSPSGDTQYF | TGTGCCAGCAGCCCGAGCGGAGATACGCAGTATTTT | TRBJ2-3 | - | TRBV11-2 | -
CASSVGLAGAEQYF | TGTGCCAGCAGCGTAGGACTAGCGGGAGCCGAGCAGTACTTC | TRBJ2-7 | few | TRBV9 | TRBD2
CASSQVGLAGDEQYF | TGTGCCAGCAGCCAAGTTGGGCTAGCGGGAGACGAGCAGTACTTC | TRBJ2-7 | few | TRBV3-1/TRBV3-2 | TRBD2